The next 29 T cell receptor beta chains were all read from a single sample in a study of T cells in localized non-small cell lung cancer. Measured with immunoSEQ multiplex PCR; TCRdb has only the in-frame clones, and not every one. The repertoire holds tens of thousands of clones, with approximately 87% as singletons. The sequences come from PBMCs, collected before any cancer treatment. These TCRs come from a woman aged 40 to 75 with stage II squamous cell lung carcinoma.

The chain joins TRBV5-4 to TRBJ2-3, with D perhaps assigned TRBD1 or TRBD2 (5 bases each). Looked up from germline, CDR1 is SGHNT and CDR2 is YYREEE (reference sequence). CDR3 length equals 12 residues. V was clipped by 7 bases and J by 5 bases, with 11 bases between them. CDR3 protein: CASGDRGDTQYF. The CDR3 region has the DNA TGTGCCAGCGGGGACCGGGGAGATACGCAGTATTTT.

This clone has more than one count but fewer than ten. The chain is built from TRBV2 and TRBJ1-5; TRBD1 is a possible D gene (5 bases). From germline, CDR1 is SNHLY and CDR2 FYNNEI. V lost 2 bases to trimming and J lost 2 bases, with 7 bases between them. The CDR3 has 14 amino acids. CDR3 loop: CASSEQGGNQPQHF. DNA for the CDR3: TGTGCCAGCAGTGAACAGGGAGGCAATCAGCCCCAGCATTTT.

J is TRBJ1-2 and V is TRBV19; 7 bases align to TRBD1. CDR1 is LNHDA, CDR2 SQIVND, per germline (reference sequence). The J segment lost 9 bases and the V segment lost 8 bases, leaving 18 bases of the junction unmatched. The CDR3 contains 15 residues. As DNA, the CDR3 is TGTGCCAGTTCCTCTCCGGGACAGTTGACTCTGAGCTACACCTTC. Translating gives CASSSPGQLTLSYTF. Drawing the rest from reference TRBV19 and TRBJ1-2, the complete variable domain is DGGITQSPKYLFRKEGQNVTLSCEQNLNHDAMYWYRQDPGQGLRLIYYSQIVNDFQKGDIAEGYSVSREKKESFPLTVTSAQKNPTAFYLCASSSPGQLTLSYTFGSGTRLTVV.

The V and J genes are TRBV11-3 and TRBJ1-1, with D uncertain. There are 13 residues in the CDR3. The V end was cut by 4 bases, the J end by 9 bases, with 15 bases between. Germline V gene sequence: CDR1 SGHNT, CDR2 YENEEA. CDR3 sequence reads: CASSSRWPPKAFF. CDR3 sequence (DNA): TGTGCCAGCAGCTCCAGGTGGCCCCCTAAAGCTTTCTTT.

V usage is TRBV7-9 and J usage is TRBJ1-2; D unclear. From germline, CDR1 is SEHNR and CDR2 FQNEAQ (reference sequence). V was cut by 4 bases and J by 5 bases, with 14 bases left in between. The CDR3 is made up of 14 amino acids. DNA of the CDR3: TGTGCCAGCAGCTCGGACGGCGGTGGTTATGGCTACACCTTC. Translated, it gives CASSSDGGGYGYTF.

This chain uses TRBV7-2 with TRBJ2-3; D is uncertain. The V end was cut by 1 base, the J end by 4 bases, with 9 bases between. CDR1 is SGHTA, CDR2 FQGNSA, per germline. This CDR3 region has 14 residues. The CDR3 nucleotides read TGTGCCAGCAGCTTAGACCTCAGGTCAGATACGCAGTATTTT. Translation: CASSLDLRSDTQYF.

This rearrangement joins TRBV23-1 to TRBJ1-1; D possibly corresponds to TRBD1 (6 bases). TRBV23-1 counts as an open reading frame of uncertain function. V was pared by 1 base and J by 0 bases, with 12 bases between. This CDR3 region has 16 residues. CDR3 DNA: TGCGCCAGCAGTCAATACGGGGCAGGGGTGAACACTGAAGCTTTCTTT. Translated, it gives CASSQYGAGVNTEAFF.

In its sample, this clone was seen once. The chain couples TRBV5-1 to TRBJ2-7, with D possibly being TRBD1 (6 bases). The V end was cut by 4 bases, the J end by 3 bases, with 29 bases between. CDR3 length equals 19 residues. Per the germline V gene, CDR1 is SGHRS and CDR2 is YFSETQ. CDR3 region: CASSRNPQGSPSNHYEQYF. The CDR3 DNA reads as TGCGCCAGCAGCCGCAACCCACAGGGCTCCCCATCAAATCACTACGAGCAGTACTTC. The full variable domain, with the rest looked up from reference TRBV5-1 and TRBJ2-7, is KAGVTQTPRYLIKTRGQQVTLSCSPISGHRSVSWYQQTPGQGLQFLFEYFSETQRNKGNFPGRFSGRQFSNSRSEMNVSTLELGDSALYLCASSRNPQGSPSNHYEQYFGPGTRLTVT.

The chain couples TRBV27 to TRBJ2-3; 14 bases map to TRBD2. J was trimmed by 7 bases and V by 5 bases; bases with no gene match: 5. The CDR3 sequence is 15 residues long. The germline CDR1 and CDR2 sequences are MNHEY and SMNVEV (reference sequence). The CDR3 DNA is TGTGCCAGCAGTGCCGGGACTAGCGGGAGTAATACGCAGTATTTT. It translates to CASSAGTSGSNTQYF.

The gene calls are TRBV7-2 and TRBJ2-7; no clear D. The CDR3 is 14 residues long. Trimming removed 3 bases from V and 2 bases from J, with 11 bases in between. Per the germline V gene, CDR1 is SGHTA and CDR2 is FQGNSA. CDR3 sequence (DNA): TGTGCCAGCAGCTTGTCCAGGCTTGCCTACGAGCAGTACTTC. Protein product: CASSLSRLAYEQYF.

The chain employs TRBV19 and TRBJ1-5; 8 positions match TRBD1. V lost 4 bases to trimming and J lost 0 bases; unmatched junction nucleotides: 11. The CDR3 totals 18 residues. The germline gives CDR1 LNHDA, CDR2 SQIVND (reference sequence). The CDR3 nucleotides are TGTGCCAGTAGTAGTATCGACAGGGGAGTCGATAGCAATCAGCCCCAGCATTTT. It translates to CASSSIDRGVDSNQPQHF.

The gene calls are TRBV19 and TRBJ2-2; 8 bases line up with TRBD1. The germline V gene has CDR1 LNHDA and CDR2 SQIVND (reference sequence). The CDR3 length is 14 residues. Trimming took 4 bases from V and 6 from J; bases not matched to a gene: 4. The CDR3 DNA reads TGTGCCAGTAGTACGGGACAGGAGGCCGGGGAGCTGTTTTTT. This encodes CASSTGQEAGELFF.

The count of this clone is one. The chain links TRBV27 to TRBJ2-2; D might be TRBD1 (5 bases). Per the germline V gene, CDR1 is MNHEY and CDR2 is SMNVEV (reference sequence). Trimming took 6 bases from V and 2 from J, leaving 13 bases between them. The CDR3 spans 15 residues. The CDR3 is CASRSWGGNTGELFF. As DNA, the CDR3 is TGTGCCAGCAGGAGCTGGGGCGGAAACACCGGGGAGCTGTTTTTT.

The chain uses TRBV4-1 and TRBJ2-2; D is undetermined. The CDR3 extends over 12 amino acids. Germline V gene lookup returns CDR1 MGHRA and CDR2 YSYEKL. Trimming removed 0 bases at V and 7 bases at J, with 3 bases between. Here the CDR3 reads CASSQDFGELFF. The CDR3 region has the DNA TGCGCCAGCAGCCAAGATTTCGGGGAGCTGTTTTTT.

The J gene is TRBJ2-2, the V gene TRBV6-4; 8 positions agree with TRBD1. J was trimmed by 0 bases and V by 9 bases; bases with no gene match: 9. Germline CDR1 is MRHNA and CDR2 is SNTAGT. The CDR3 consists of 16 residues. CDR3 residues: CARTATGASNTGELFF. The CDR3 nucleotides read TGTGCCAGAACCGCGACAGGGGCCTCGAACACCGGGGAGCTGTTTTTT.

V is TRBV5-6 and J is TRBJ1-2; 7 nucleotides align to TRBD1. Germline V CDR1 and CDR2: SGHDT, YYEEEE. CDR3 length: 13 amino acids. J was trimmed by 6 bases and V by 1 base; bases with no gene match: 3. CDR3 region: CASSLTGVNGYTF. The CDR3 bases are TGTGCCAGCAGCTTGACAGGGGTGAATGGCTACACCTTC. Using reference TRBV5-6 and TRBJ1-2 for the parts outside the CDR3, the full variable domain is DAGVTQSPTHLIKTRGQQVTLRCSPKSGHDTVSWYQQALGQGPQFIFQYYEEEERQRGNFPDRFSGHQFPNYSSELNVNALLLGDSALYLCASSLTGVNGYTFGSGTRLTVV.

J is TRBJ2-2 and V is TRBV7-8, with D possibly TRBD1 on 5 matching bases. In germline, CDR1 is SGHVS, CDR2 FQNEAQ. The CDR3 is 16 residues long. V lost 7 bases and J 4 bases, leaving 19 bases between the germline ends. CDR3 sequence: CASIPPGQRSTGELFF. CDR3 coding DNA: TGTGCCAGCATTCCCCCCGGACAAAGGTCCACCGGGGAGCTGTTTTTT.

V and J are TRBV14 and TRBJ1-1; D uncertain. Germline V gene data show CDR1 as SGHDN and CDR2 as FVKESK. The V end lost 4 bases, the J end lost 1 base, and 7 bases lay between the germline ends. The CDR3 spans 13 residues. The CDR3 spells CASSRAPNTEAFF. The DNA for the CDR3 is TGTGCCAGCAGCCGCGCCCCGAACACTGAAGCTTTCTTT.

The V call is TRBV7-3, the J call TRBJ2-2; D gene ambiguous. Germline V gene lookup returns CDR1 SGHTA and CDR2 FQGTGA. The CDR3 totals 13 residues. The V end lost 5 bases, the J end lost 4 bases, and 8 bases lay between the germline ends. The CDR3 coding sequence is TGTGCCAGCAGCAAGGTTCCCACCGGGGAGCTGTTTTTT. This translates into CASSKVPTGELFF.

The chain employs TRBV15 and TRBJ2-1, with 8 bases fitting TRBD1. CDR1 and CDR2 (germline): LNHNV, YYDKDF (reference sequence). The CDR3 length is 15 residues. V lost 0 bases to trimming and J lost 5 bases; unmatched junction nucleotides: 3. CDR3 sequence reads: CATSRDPTGDNEQFF. In nucleotides, the CDR3 is TGTGCCACCAGCAGAGACCCGACAGGGGACAATGAGCAGTTCTTC. The full variable domain, with the rest looked up from reference TRBV15 and TRBJ2-1, is DAMVIQNPRYQVTQFGKPVTLSCSQTLNHNVMYWYQQKSSQAPKLLFHYYDKDFNNEADTPDNFQSRRPNTSFCFLDIRSPGLGDTAMYLCATSRDPTGDNEQFFGPGTRLTVL.

This chain links TRBV5-8 with TRBJ2-7, with D uncertain. The CDR3 is 15 residues long. The V and J ends lost 0 bases and 0 bases respectively, with 10 bases between them. Germline CDR1 reads SGHTS; CDR2 reads YDEGEE. CDR3 sequence: CASSLAGRSSYEQYF. CDR3 sequence (DNA): TGTGCCAGCAGCTTGGCAGGACGGAGCTCCTACGAGCAGTACTTC.

J is TRBJ2-7 and V is TRBV10-3, with a tentative D call TRBD2 (5 bases). Germline CDR1 and CDR2: ENHRY and SYGVKD. This CDR3 region has 13 residues. V lost 4 bases to trimming and J lost 3 bases, with 10 bases between them. The CDR3 sequence: CAISGSRDYEQYF. CDR3 nucleotides: TGTGCCATCAGTGGGTCGAGGGACTACGAGCAGTACTTC.

This chain links TRBV5-4 with TRBJ2-5, with D perhaps matching TRBD1 or TRBD2 (5 bases each). Trimming pared 4 bases from V and 1 base from J, leaving 11 bases between. The CDR3 is made up of 14 amino acids. Germline lookup yields CDR1 SGHNT and CDR2 YYREEE (reference sequence). CDR3 protein: CASSGEGIQETQYF. The CDR3 nucleotides are TGTGCCAGCAGCGGAGAGGGGATCCAAGAGACCCAGTACTTC.

This clone was recorded only once. This chain uses TRBV11-2 with TRBJ2-5; 8 bases align to TRBD2. This CDR3 region has 15 residues. V lost 5 bases to trimming and J lost 7 bases; unmatched junction nucleotides: 12. Germline V gives CDR1 SGHAT, CDR2 FQNNGV. This CDR3 reads CASSLTGTSLWTQYF. As DNA, the CDR3 is TGTGCCAGCAGCCTGACCGGGACTAGTTTATGGACCCAGTACTTC.

This rearrangement joins TRBV19 to TRBJ2-1, with 8 bases lining up with TRBD2. Germline CDR1 reads LNHDA; CDR2 reads SQIVND (reference sequence). The CDR3 sequence is 22 residues long. The CDR3 is CATSDPLLIAGTGLGSYNEQFF. In DNA form, the CDR3 reads TGTGCGACCTCAGATCCTTTATTAATAGCGGGAACGGGACTAGGGTCCTACAATGAGCAGTTCTTC.

This clone was counted a few times. The rearrangement joins TRBV25-1 to TRBJ2-2; D is undetermined. CDR1 and CDR2 from the germline V gene are MGHDK and SYGVNS. The ends were cut back, 4 bases at V and 2 bases at J, with 11 bases in the middle. The CDR3 has 15 amino acids. CDR3 nucleotides: TGTGCCAGCAGTGCCCACAAGCGTAACACCGGGGAGCTGTTTTTT. This gives the protein CASSAHKRNTGELFF.

The V gene is TRBV2, the J gene TRBJ1-2; D may be TRBD1 (6 bases). V was trimmed by 6 bases and J by 3 bases, leaving 11 bases between them. CDR3 length equals 13 residues. Per germline, CDR1 SNHLY and CDR2 FYNNEI. For the CDR3, the DNA is TGTGCCAGCAGCGAGACAGGATACTATGGCTACACCTTC. Translation: CASSETGYYGYTF. The full variable domain, with the rest looked up from reference TRBV2 and TRBJ1-2, is EPEVTQTPSHQVTQMGQEVILRCVPISNHLYFYWYRQILGQKVEFLVSFYNNEISEKSEIFDDQFSVERPDGSNFTLKIRSTKLEDSAMYFCASSETGYYGYTFGSGTRLTVV.

The chain uses TRBV7-2 and TRBJ2-2; 7 positions agree with TRBD2. The CDR3 length is 15 residues. The V and J ends lost 6 bases and 5 bases, in that order; junction bases with no gene match: 9. Germline values: CDR1 SGHTA, CDR2 FQGNSA. In nucleotides, the CDR3 is TGTGCCAGCAGTATTGCGGGGAGGGTGACCGGGGAGCTGTTTTTT. Encoded protein: CASSIAGRVTGELFF.

The CDR3: CASSLNAGVVPGELFF. Here the CDR3 DNA reads TGTGCCAGCAGCTTAAACGCAGGGGTCGTGCCCGGGGAGCTGTTTTTT. V gene TRBV7-8 combines with J gene TRBJ2-2, with TRBD1 as a possible D gene (6 bases). The CDR3 consists of 16 residues. V was clipped by 2 bases and J by 6 bases, with 16 bases between them. Germline assignment: CDR1 SGHVS and CDR2 FQNEAQ.